This passage covers 28 T cell receptor beta chains from one sample sequenced in a study of blood T cell repertoires in COVID-19. The data were produced by immunoSEQ multiplex PCR, yet TCRdb's version contains in-frame clones alone and is incomplete. The profile shows 150,000 to 200,000 clones, approximately 85% of them singletons. Sequencing was carried out using peripheral blood. Source of these receptors: a woman at least 80 years old with acute or convalescent COVID-19.

The J gene is TRBJ2-5, the V gene TRBV29-1, with D tentatively TRBD1 (6 bases). V was clipped by 4 bases and J by 1 base, with 10 bases between them. This CDR3 is built from 13 residues. Germline assignment: CDR1 SQVTM and CDR2 ANQGSEA. The CDR3 protein is CSVAQGIQETQYF. In DNA, the CDR3 is TGCAGCGTTGCTCAGGGGATCCAAGAGACCCAGTACTTC.

The chain couples TRBV30 to TRBJ1-3, with 9 bases fitting TRBD1. There are 13 residues in the CDR3. Germline V gene sequence: CDR1 GTSNPN, CDR2 SVGIG (reference sequence). After removal of 5 bases from V and 7 bases from J, the junction contained 6 bases not matched to a gene. CDR3 coding DNA: TGTGCCTGGGCGGACAGGGGTAGGAACACCATATATTTT. Residues: CAWADRGRNTIYF.

The V gene is TRBV7-2, the J gene TRBJ1-2; maybe TRBD1 (6 bases). The CDR3 sequence is 13 residues long. V lost 5 bases, J lost 2 bases, and 9 bases lay in between. Germline assignment: CDR1 SGHTA and CDR2 FQGNSA. The CDR3 DNA sequence: TGTGCCAGCAGCGCAGACAGGAACTATGGCTACACCTTC. Its translation is CASSADRNYGYTF.

The chain joins TRBV27 to TRBJ2-1, with D hard to call. The germline V gene encodes CDR1 MNHEY and CDR2 SMNVEV (reference sequence). V was clipped by 6 bases and J by 0 bases, with 12 bases between them. The CDR3 is 15 residues long. CDR3 protein: CASSRLTDSYNEQFF. The CDR3 DNA is TGTGCCAGCAGCAGACTCACCGACTCCTACAATGAGCAGTTCTTC.

The V and J genes are TRBV19 and TRBJ1-6; a weak D match, TRBD1 (5 bases). This CDR3 has 14 amino acids. CDR1 is LNHDA and CDR2 is SQIVND in the germline V gene (reference sequence). V dropped 0 bases and J dropped 6 bases, with 6 bases sitting between them. The CDR3 DNA reads as TGTGCCAGTAGTATAGACAGGGTTAATTCACCCCTCCACTTT. This encodes CASSIDRVNSPLHF.

Regarding this clone: Different DNA sequences within this sample yield the same CDR3. V gene TRBV11-2 combines with J gene TRBJ1-1, with D perhaps matching TRBD1 (5 bases). CDR3 length equals 14 residues. Trimming cost V 6 bases and J 1 base, with 12 bases left between them. Germline lookup yields CDR1 SGHAT and CDR2 FQNNGV. CDR3 nucleotides: TGTGCCAGCAGTTTGGGGCAGGGGAACACTGAAGCTTTCTTT. Translated: CASSLGQGNTEAFF.

This chain joins TRBV7-2 and TRBJ1-4; 10 bases agree with TRBD1. V lost 1 base to trimming and J lost 5 bases; unmatched junction nucleotides: 1. Germline CDR1 reads SGHTA; CDR2 reads FQGNSA. CDR3 length: 15 amino acids. The CDR3 sequence: CASSLGTGGNEKLFF. CDR3 nucleotide sequence: TGTGCCAGCAGCTTAGGGACAGGGGGGAATGAAAAACTGTTTTTT.

This chain links TRBV11-2 with TRBJ2-1, with 8 nucleotides matching TRBD2. The ends lost 2 bases at V and 7 bases at J; junction bases unmatched: 7. The CDR3 runs to 15 residues. Germline-derived CDR1 and CDR2 are SGHAT and FQNNGV. In DNA, the CDR3 is TGTGCCAGCAGCTTAAACGGGGGGGCATCAAATGAGCAGTTCTTC. It codes for CASSLNGGASNEQFF.

This clone showed up many times. This chain links TRBV11-2 with TRBJ2-7, with 10 nucleotides matching TRBD2. After removal of 5 bases from V and 2 bases from J, the junction contained 3 bases not matched to a gene. Looked up from germline, CDR1 is SGHAT and CDR2 is FQNNGV. The CDR3 extends over 14 amino acids. In DNA, the CDR3 is TGTGCCAGCAGCCCAGCGGGGGGGACCTACGAGCAGTACTTC. Encoded protein: CASSPAGGTYEQYF.

The CDR3 reads CASSVTIPGSTPSYF. The CDR3 region has the DNA TGTGCCAGCAGCGTAACTATCCCGGGATCCACCCCGTCGTACTTC. V gene TRBV2 combines with J gene TRBJ2-4, with D possibly matching TRBD2 (5 bases). The length of the CDR3 is 15 residues. The V gene lost 6 bases and the J gene lost 15 bases, with 27 bases spanning the gap. CDR1 and CDR2 from the germline V gene are SNHLY and FYNNEI. The whole variable domain, filled in from reference TRBV2 and TRBJ2-4, reads EPEVTQTPSHQVTQMGQEVILRCVPISNHLYFYWYRQILGQKVEFLVSFYNNEISEKSEIFDDQFSVERPDGSNFTLKIRSTKLEDSAMYFCASSVTIPGSTPSYFGAGTRLSVL.

The V gene is TRBV18, the J gene TRBJ2-5; a possible D gene is TRBD1 (6 bases). Germline V gives CDR1 KGHSH, CDR2 LQKENI. V lost 0 bases to trimming and J lost 1 base, with 15 bases between them. The CDR3 length is 17 residues. CDR3 nucleotide sequence: TGTGCCAGCTCACCACCGGTGGCAGGGGATTTCCAAGAGACCCAGTACTTC. It specifies CASSPPVAGDFQETQYF.

The chain couples TRBV5-6 to TRBJ1-2, with 9 bases aligning to TRBD1. Germline assignment: CDR1 SGHDT and CDR2 YYEEEE. J gave up 4 bases and V 3 bases, and 4 bases lay outside the gene matches. The CDR3 consists of 14 residues. The CDR3 sequence is CASSSDRGSYGYTF. The CDR3 DNA reads as TGTGCCAGCAGCTCAGACAGGGGGAGCTATGGCTACACCTTC.

This clone has a single count. The V and J genes are TRBV15 and TRBJ1-2; TRBD1 matches at 8 bases. The CDR3 is 15 residues long. Germline CDR1 LNHNV, CDR2 YYDKDF (reference sequence). V lost 5 bases and J lost 5; bases outside the gene matches: 10. This CDR3 is CATSRRQGRRYGYTF. The CDR3 nucleotides are TGTGCCACCAGCCGCAGACAGGGGCGACGTTATGGCTACACCTTC.

This clone was seen once. The V gene is TRBV2, the J gene TRBJ2-6; maybe TRBD1 (5 bases). Deletions cut 5 bases from V and 6 bases from J, with 14 bases between. Germline CDR1 is SNHLY and CDR2 is FYNNEI. The CDR3 contains 15 residues. The CDR3 loop is CASSNRGLEANVLTF. The CDR3 bases are TGTGCCAGCAGTAATAGGGGTCTTGAGGCCAACGTCCTGACTTTC.

The CDR3 loop is CAGPSKGANVLTF. CDR3 in DNA: TGTGCCGGGCCTTCCAAAGGGGCCAACGTCCTGACTTTC. This chain connects TRBV6-5 to TRBJ2-6, with D unresolved. Germline CDR1 and CDR2: MNHEY and SVGAGI. This CDR3 spans 13 amino acids. The V gene lost 11 bases and the J gene lost 4 bases, with 12 bases spanning the gap.

The rearrangement uses TRBV7-2 and TRBJ1-1; TRBD1 matches at 9 bases. Germline V gives CDR1 SGHTA, CDR2 FQGNSA. Unmatched junction bases numbered 5, after V lost 5 bases and J lost 4 bases. The CDR3 consists of 14 residues. CDR3 DNA sequence: TGTGCCAGCAGCATACAGGGGGCGAGCACTGAAGCTTTCTTT. The encoded protein is CASSIQGASTEAFF.

The chain carries TRBV9 and TRBJ2-4; 16 bases are shared with TRBD2. The CDR3 runs 18 residues. Germline-derived CDR1 and CDR2 are SGDLS and YYNGEE. The V gene end was trimmed by 4 bases and the J gene end by 8 bases; junction bases not matched to a gene: 12. The CDR3 bases are TGTGCCAGCAGCACGCCGGGGACTAGCGGGGGGGCGATGGACATTCAGTACTTC. Amino acids: CASSTPGTSGGAMDIQYF.

The J gene is TRBJ1-4, the V gene TRBV6-5; the match to TRBD1 covers 7 bases. V gave up 6 bases and J gave up 6 bases; unmatched junction bases: 7. Germline loops: CDR1 MNHEY, CDR2 SVGAGI. The CDR3 spans 14 residues. CDR3 region: CASRRTGRDEKLFF. The CDR3, as DNA: TGTGCCAGCAGACGGACAGGTAGAGATGAAAAACTGTTTTTT.

This clone was found once. The chain is built from TRBV3-1 (or the pseudogene TRBV3-2) and TRBJ2-7; no clear D gene. The length of the CDR3 is 14 residues. Trimming removed 0 bases at V and 2 bases at J, with 8 bases between. Per germline, CDR1 LGHDT and CDR2 YNNKEL (reference sequence). CDR3 coding DNA: TGTGCCAGCAGCCAAGAGTTCCGAGCCTACGAGCAGTACTTC. Amino acids: CASSQEFRAYEQYF.

The chain is built from TRBV5-6 and TRBJ2-7, with 7 bases fitting TRBD1. V gave up 1 base and J gave up 2 bases; unmatched junction bases: 9. The CDR3 has 16 amino acids. Germline CDR1 SGHDT, CDR2 YYEEEE. The CDR3 DNA is TGTGCCAGCAGCTTGATTGTCCCCAGGGGGACCTACGAGCAGTACTTC. Translation gives CASSLIVPRGTYEQYF.

V and J are TRBV3-1 (or the pseudogene TRBV3-2) and TRBJ1-1; 10 bases are shared with TRBD1. The CDR3 length is 17 residues. V was clipped by 6 bases and J by 2 bases; unmatched bases: 12. The germline V gene has CDR1 LGHDT and CDR2 YNNKEL (reference sequence). CDR3: CASSRPGTGAVNTEAFF. DNA for the CDR3: TGTGCCAGCAGTCGTCCCGGGACAGGGGCGGTAAACACTGAAGCTTTCTTT.

The chain links TRBV18 to TRBJ1-1, with unresolved D. With 2 bases removed from V and 7 bases from J, the gap between germline ends came to 8 bases. Looked up from germline, CDR1 is KGHSH and CDR2 is LQKENI. This CDR3 has 12 amino acids. CDR3 DNA sequence: TGTGCCAGCTCACCAGTAAATAATGAAGCTTTCTTT. This codes for CASSPVNNEAFF.

This clone was seen more than once but under ten times. The chain employs TRBV3-1 (or the pseudogene TRBV3-2) and TRBJ2-5; no clear D. The CDR3 runs to 13 residues. In germline, CDR1 is LGHDT, CDR2 YNNKEL (reference sequence). The germline V and J ends were trimmed by 3 bases and 3 bases, with 8 bases remaining between them. The CDR3 here is CASSHLAKETQYF. CDR3 coding DNA: TGTGCCAGCAGCCACCTCGCGAAAGAGACCCAGTACTTC.

The chain has TRBV11-2 and TRBJ1-5; no reliable D call. The V end lost 1 base, the J end lost 6 bases, and 7 bases lay between the germline ends. Germline V CDR1 and CDR2: SGHAT, FQNNGV. CDR3 length: 13 amino acids. The CDR3 spells CASSLGEGQPQHF. CDR3 bases: TGTGCCAGCAGCTTAGGGGAGGGTCAGCCCCAGCATTTT.

This sequence joins TRBV5-1 and TRBJ1-2, with TRBD1 matching 9 bases. This CDR3 has 16 amino acids. Germline V CDR1 and CDR2: SGHRS, YFSETQ. V was clipped by 2 bases and J by 7 bases; unmatched bases: 12. The CDR3 DNA reads as TGCGCCAGCAGCTTCACCGGGACAGGGAGTCCTGGTGGCTACACCTTC. Encoded protein: CASSFTGTGSPGGYTF. Together with reference TRBV5-1 and TRBJ1-2, the CDR3 gives the full variable domain: KAGVTQTPRYLIKTRGQQVTLSCSPISGHRSVSWYQQTPGQGLQFLFEYFSETQRNKGNFPGRFSGRQFSNSRSEMNVSTLELGDSALYLCASSFTGTGSPGGYTFGSGTRLTVV.

V gene TRBV20-1 combines with J gene TRBJ2-7; D is uncertain. Germline V gene data show CDR1 as DFQATT and CDR2 as SNEGSKA (reference sequence). Trimming took off 3 bases at V and 0 bases at J, with 9 bases between the two ends. CDR3 length equals 13 residues. CDR3 in amino acids: CSASVQSSYEQYF. CDR3 DNA: TGCAGTGCTAGTGTACAGTCCTCCTACGAGCAGTACTTC.

The CDR3 spells CAWETGDSYTF. In DNA form, the CDR3 reads TGTGCCTGGGAGACAGGGGATAGCTACACCTTC. The gene calls are TRBV30 and TRBJ1-2; TRBD1 matches 8 bases. V lost 5 bases, J lost 9 bases, and 5 bases stayed unmatched. Germline values: CDR1 GTSNPN, CDR2 SVGIG (reference sequence). The CDR3 is 11 residues long.

The chain carries TRBV6-5 and TRBJ2-6; D is ambiguous. V was pared by 6 bases and J by 4 bases, with 13 bases between. CDR1 is MNHEY, CDR2 SVGAGI, per germline. The CDR3 is made up of 15 amino acids. The CDR3 coding sequence is TGTGCCAGCAGCCTTAGAAGACTGGGGGCCAACGTCCTGACTTTC. It yields the protein CASSLRRLGANVLTF.